This T cell receptor beta chain was retrieved from a study of cytomegalovirus exposure and HLA in healthy donors. Concerning this clone itself: As yet, its antigen is unknown.

PCR involved 60 Vbeta and 13 Jbeta primers. Method: immunoSEQ multiplex PCR; TCRdb's copy keeps in-frame clones and lacks some. Altogether more than 85,000 clones are present, roughly 69% being singletons, with the ten largest covering roughly 6.7%. The CDR3 totals 15 residues. The germline V gene has CDR1 SGDLS and CDR2 YYNGEE. Trimming cost V 3 bases and J 6 bases, with 17 bases left between them. Study-level results: The Asian-associated ancestry cluster reportedly had fewer N-insertions than the approximately 700-donor mean in a later analysis. Data from an earlier analysis indicated that most TCR beta V segments were productive either about 90% or about 30% of the time. TRBV6-2, TRBV6-3 and some other V segments were excluded as indistinguishable. TCR beta chain V- and J-gene trimming was linked, in a later analysis, to a missense variant in DCLRE1C.

The chain carries TRBV9 and TRBJ2-3; D possibly corresponds to TRBD1 (6 bases). The sample consisted of PBMCs. This clonotype originated in a woman under 40 in good health and CMV-seronegative. As DNA, the CDR3 is TGTGCCAGCAGCGAGGGGGTGGGTTCAGGGGATACGCAGTATTTT. Its protein is CASSEGVGSGDTQYF.